What follows are 22 T cell receptor beta chains derived from one specimen sequenced in a study of cytomegalovirus exposure and HLA in healthy donors. Vbeta (60) and Jbeta (13) primers were used in the PCR. Clones were read by immunoSEQ multiplex PCR, and TCRdb kept only the in-frame ones, dropping some. The sample has about 160,000 clones, just under 80% seen once. The specimen sequenced was PBMCs. The receptors were gathered from a woman in her 50s in good health and CMV-seropositive.

The rearrangement uses TRBV6-5 and TRBJ1-1; 8 bases are shared with TRBD1. This CDR3 has 13 residues. The germline CDR1 and CDR2 sequences are MNHEY and SVGAGI. V trimming: 9 bases; J trimming: 4 bases; junction bases outside the gene matches: 7. The CDR3 spells CASWTGKVTEAFF. CDR3 nucleotides: TGTGCCAGTTGGACAGGGAAAGTCACTGAAGCTTTCTTT.

Concerning this clone: The junction departs from germline at one end; a sequencing error may be responsible. The rearrangement uses TRBV7-9 and TRBJ2-5; 8 nucleotides agree with TRBD2. CDR3 length: 14 amino acids. Germline V gene sequence: CDR1 SEHNR, CDR2 FQNEAQ (reference sequence). The DNA of the CDR3 is TGTTCCAGCACCCCTGGGACTAGAAAAGAGACCCAGTACTTC. Translation: CSSTPGTRKETQYF. The entire variable domain, with the rest obtained from reference TRBV7-9 and TRBJ2-5, is as follows: DTGVSQNPRHKITKRGQNVTFRCDPISEHNRLYWYRQTLGQGPEFLTYFQNEAQLEKSRLLSDRFSAERPKGSFSTLEIQRTEQGDSAMYLCSSTPGTRKETQYFGPGTRLLVL.

The chain couples TRBV27 to TRBJ1-4; D is unclear. V was pared by 6 bases and J by 7 bases, with 9 bases between. The CDR3 runs 12 residues. Germline CDR1 MNHEY, CDR2 SMNVEV (reference sequence). This CDR3 is CASSALGEKLFF. In DNA form, the CDR3 reads TGTGCCAGCAGCGCCCTCGGTGAAAAACTGTTTTTT.

This chain connects TRBV2 to TRBJ2-1; 7 bases fit TRBD1. The V gene end was trimmed by 6 bases and the J gene end by 11 bases; junction bases not matched to a gene: 7. The CDR3 contains 12 residues. Germline V gives CDR1 SNHLY, CDR2 FYNNEI. CDR3 bases: TGTGCCAGCAGCAGAACAGGGGATAAGCAGTTCTTC. Protein: CASSRTGDKQFF.

The gene calls are TRBV9 and TRBJ2-5; D possibly corresponds to TRBD1 (6 bases). The length of the CDR3 is 15 residues. V was clipped by 7 bases and J by 5 bases, with 21 bases between them. Germline loops: CDR1 SGDLS, CDR2 YYNGEE. The CDR3 sequence is CASGVGAGVWETQYF. In nucleotides, the CDR3 is TGTGCCAGCGGGGTGGGGGCAGGGGTTTGGGAGACCCAGTACTTC.

The chain carries TRBV7-8 and TRBJ2-2, with D perhaps TRBD1 (5 bases). This CDR3 is built from 12 residues. Germline CDR1 and CDR2: SGHVS and FQNEAQ. The CDR3 loop is CAQGRGTGELFF. The CDR3 coding sequence is TGTGCGCAGGGCCGCGGCACCGGGGAGCTGTTTTTT.

This clone was picked up a small number of times. This chain uses TRBV27 with TRBJ1-1, with D maybe TRBD1 (6 bases). CDR3 length: 13 residues. CDR1 MNHEY and CDR2 SMNVEV come from the germline V gene (reference sequence). Trimming cost V 4 bases and J 1 base, with 7 bases left between them. The CDR3 loop is CASSYRANTEAFF. The CDR3 DNA sequence: TGTGCCAGCAGTTACAGGGCGAACACTGAAGCTTTCTTT.

The chain has TRBV6-5 and TRBJ1-5; perhaps TRBD1 as D (6 bases). Trimming took off 5 bases at V and 1 base at J, with 12 bases between the two ends. The CDR3 is 15 residues long. CDR1 is MNHEY, CDR2 SVGAGI, per germline. CDR3 sequence: CASSAGVESNQPQHF. In nucleotides, the CDR3 is TGTGCCAGCAGTGCAGGGGTTGAAAGCAATCAGCCCCAGCATTTT.

The V and J genes are TRBV28 and TRBJ1-1; 11 bases are a match to TRBD1. This CDR3 is built from 15 residues. V was clipped by 5 bases and J by 7 bases; unmatched bases: 9. Germline V gene data show CDR1 as MDHEN and CDR2 as SYDVKM. In nucleotides, the CDR3 is TGTGCCAGCAGTGTCTCCGGGACAGGGGGTAATGAAGCTTTCTTT. This gives the protein CASSVSGTGGNEAFF.

The chain joins TRBV20-1 to TRBJ1-1; D gene unclear. The CDR3 contains 10 residues. Germline V gives CDR1 DFQATT, CDR2 SNEGSKA (reference sequence). Trimming cost V 3 bases and J 10 bases, with 9 bases left between them. The CDR3 coding sequence is TGCAGTGCTAGGGGCATGGGAGCTTTCTTT. It codes for CSARGMGAFF.

V usage is TRBV5-6 and J usage is TRBJ1-1; TRBD1 agrees at 9 bases. Trimming at V came to 4 bases and at J to 2 bases, leaving 6 bases not matched to a gene. Germline assignment: CDR1 SGHDT and CDR2 YYEEEE. CDR3 length: 15 residues. CDR3 DNA: TGTGCCAGCAGCACGCCGGGACAGGGTAACACTGAAGCTTTCTTT. It translates to CASSTPGQGNTEAFF.

This clone was seen only a few times. J is TRBJ2-7 and V is TRBV7-2; TRBD1 agrees at 9 bases. V lost 5 bases, J lost 5 bases, and 4 bases stayed unmatched. This CDR3 has 13 residues. Germline-derived CDR1 and CDR2 are SGHTA and FQGNSA. The CDR3 region is CASSLDRGDEQYF. The CDR3 DNA sequence: TGTGCCAGCAGCCTCGACAGGGGGGACGAGCAGTACTTC.

The chain uses TRBV29-1 and TRBJ2-7; D possibly corresponds to TRBD1 (5 bases). Germline V gene lookup returns CDR1 SQVTM and CDR2 ANQGSEA. The V end was cut by 6 bases, the J end by 4 bases, with 13 bases between. This CDR3 spans 12 amino acids. As DNA, the CDR3 is TGCAGCGTCTCGACAGACCAATACGAGCAGTACTTC. Its protein product is CSVSTDQYEQYF.

This clone was detected a few times. V is TRBV7-2 and J is TRBJ1-1; TRBD1 matches 11 bases. CDR1 and CDR2 (germline): SGHTA, FQGNSA. CDR3 length: 15 amino acids. V gave up 0 bases and J gave up 5 bases; unmatched junction bases: 2. The CDR3: CASSLAGTGGTEAFF. The CDR3 DNA follows: TGTGCCAGCAGCTTAGCTGGGACAGGGGGGACTGAAGCTTTCTTT.

This clone was detected only once. The chain is built from TRBV4-1 and TRBJ1-1; D not resolved. This CDR3 contains 14 residues. Germline loops: CDR1 MGHRA, CDR2 YSYEKL. Trimming removed 4 bases at V and 1 base at J, with 10 bases between. DNA of the CDR3: TGCGCCAGCAGCCCAAAGTACACGAACACTGAAGCTTTCTTT. Its protein is CASSPKYTNTEAFF.

This clone was recorded only once. The gene calls are TRBV7-8 and TRBJ2-1; 7 nucleotides line up with TRBD1. Trimming at V came to 3 bases and at J to 4 bases, leaving 9 bases not matched to a gene. The length of the CDR3 is 16 residues. Germline values: CDR1 SGHVS, CDR2 FQNEAQ. The CDR3 bases are TGTGCCAGCAGCTTTGACAGGGCTTGGGTTTACAATGAGCAGTTCTTC. Protein product: CASSFDRAWVYNEQFF.

The chain uses TRBV28 and TRBJ1-6; D ambiguous. The V gene lost 3 bases and the J gene lost 5 bases, with 11 bases spanning the gap. Germline V gene data show CDR1 as MDHEN and CDR2 as SYDVKM. There are 15 residues in the CDR3. In DNA, the CDR3 is TGTGCCAGCAGTTTGCAAGGACTAGATAATTCACCCCTCCACTTT. It translates to CASSLQGLDNSPLHF. Based on the CDR3 plus reference TRBV28 and TRBJ1-6, the full variable domain is DVKVTQSSRYLVKRTGEKVFLECVQDMDHENMFWYRQDPGLGLRLIYFSYDVKMKEKGDIPEGYSVSREKKERFSLILESASTNQTSMYLCASSLQGLDNSPLHFGNGTRLTVT.

This CDR3 reads CASGTFYEQYF. CDR3 coding DNA: TGTGCCAGTGGGACTTTCTACGAGCAGTACTTC. The rearrangement links TRBV19 to TRBJ2-7, with D perhaps TRBD2 (6 bases). This CDR3 has 11 amino acids. Deletions cut 8 bases from V and 3 bases from J, with 8 bases between. Germline V CDR1 and CDR2: LNHDA, SQIVND (reference sequence).

The rearrangement uses TRBV20-1 and TRBJ2-7; perhaps TRBD2 as D (5 bases). V was trimmed by 2 bases and J by 7 bases, leaving 9 bases between them. This CDR3 comprises 11 residues. The germline V gene has CDR1 DFQATT and CDR2 SNEGSKA (reference sequence). CDR3 sequence reads: CSARRGEEQYF. The CDR3 region has the DNA TGCAGTGCTAGACGGGGTGAGGAGCAGTACTTC.

In its sample, this clone was seen a few times. The CDR3 is CASSSNMNTEAFF. CDR3 DNA: TGTGCCAGCAGCTCTAATATGAACACTGAAGCTTTCTTT. This rearrangement joins TRBV11-3 to TRBJ1-1; D uncertain. From germline, CDR1 is SGHNT and CDR2 YENEEA. The length of the CDR3 is 13 residues. The germline V and J ends were trimmed by 4 bases and 0 bases, with 6 bases remaining between them.

The chain has TRBV28 and TRBJ2-7, with D possibly being TRBD2 (5 bases). The CDR3 totals 15 residues. V lost 5 bases and J lost 4, with 18 bases in between. Germline CDR1 is MDHEN and CDR2 is SYDVKM. The CDR3 loop reads CASSTHPGLTYEQYF. DNA of the CDR3: TGTGCCAGCAGTACTCATCCCGGACTTACGTACGAGCAGTACTTC.

This clone was seen once. The chain recombines TRBV7-9 with TRBJ2-4, with 8 bases that match TRBD2. The CDR3 spans 17 residues. Germline CDR1 SEHNR, CDR2 FQNEAQ (reference sequence). With V trimmed by 4 bases and J by 0 bases, 8 bases remained unmatched. CDR3 nucleotide sequence: TGTGCCAGCAGCTCCCTTGGGCGGGGGGAAGCCAAAAACATTCAGTACTTC. This encodes CASSSLGRGEAKNIQYF.